This T cell receptor (beta chain) was sequenced for a study of blood T cells in healthy people across ages. The CDR3 totals 12 residues. Deletions cut 8 bases from V and 9 bases from J, with 17 bases between. Germline CDR1 reads SQVTM; CDR2 reads ANQGSEA. Sample-barcoded 5' priming and a J-beta primer mix drove a second PCR of about 6 to 11 cycles. TCRdb passed the 5' RACE reads through MiXCR, listing each CDR3 protein once. The sample contains some 800,000 distinct CDR3 sequences, under 55% of which appear only once. Specimen: blood. V and J are TRBV29-1 and TRBJ2-1; tentatively, D is TRBD1 (6 bases). This clonotype was sampled from a man between 60 and 70 years old in good health. CDR3 DNA sequence: TGCAGCACTAACAGGGTCACTCGTGAGCAGTTCTTC. Translated: CSTNRVTREQFF.